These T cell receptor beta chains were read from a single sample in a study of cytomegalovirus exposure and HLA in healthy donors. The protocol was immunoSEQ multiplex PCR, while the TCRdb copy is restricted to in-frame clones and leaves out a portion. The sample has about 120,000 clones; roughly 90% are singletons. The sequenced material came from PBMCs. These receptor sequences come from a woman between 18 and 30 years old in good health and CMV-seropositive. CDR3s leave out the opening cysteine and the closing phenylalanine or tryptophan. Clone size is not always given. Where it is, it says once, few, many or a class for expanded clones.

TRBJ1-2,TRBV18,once,ASQYGAANYGYT
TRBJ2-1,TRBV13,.,ASSRDSTYNEQF
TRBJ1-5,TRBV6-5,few,ASRRQGSNQPQH
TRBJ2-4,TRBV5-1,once,ASSFGQGGIQY
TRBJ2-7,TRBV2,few,ASRPTDSRSSYEQY
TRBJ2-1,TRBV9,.,ASSVAGGPSNEQF
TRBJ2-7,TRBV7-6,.,ASSLGESGSFLDEQY
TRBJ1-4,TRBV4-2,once,ASSQEGIVGQGSEKLF
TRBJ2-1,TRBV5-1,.,ASSLSSGGVRLNEQF
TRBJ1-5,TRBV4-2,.,ASSQDGNSNQPQH
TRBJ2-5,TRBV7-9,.,ASSLESYRVETQY
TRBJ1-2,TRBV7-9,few,ASSKQEIPHYGYT
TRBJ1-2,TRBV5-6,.,ASTTRVLIYGYT
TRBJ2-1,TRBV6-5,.,ASSYRNRGSYNEQF
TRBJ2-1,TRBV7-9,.,ASSTRTSGAYSYNEQF
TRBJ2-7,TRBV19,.,ASRPNGQTYEQY
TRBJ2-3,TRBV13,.,ASSYPHPGGSTDTQY
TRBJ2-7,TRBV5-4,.,ASSLTGGEQY
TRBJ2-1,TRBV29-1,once,SVTGTEDILSYNEQF
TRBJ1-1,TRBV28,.,ASSFLSPTEAF
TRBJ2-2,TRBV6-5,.,ASSYSRTGELF
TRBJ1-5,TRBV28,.,ASSPGGGRRPQH
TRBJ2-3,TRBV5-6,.,ASSSPTGGPDTQY
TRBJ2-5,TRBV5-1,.,ASSLDRVEETQY
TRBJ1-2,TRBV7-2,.,ASSSHRTDGYT
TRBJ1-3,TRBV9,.,ASGGQGANTIY
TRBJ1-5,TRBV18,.,ASSSTGEDRPQH
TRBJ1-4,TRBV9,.,ASNPGLSTKEEKLF
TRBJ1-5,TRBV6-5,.,AINLDGQNNQPQH
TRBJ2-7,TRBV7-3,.,ASSAWEEAPSYEQY
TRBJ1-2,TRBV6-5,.,ASSNRQTVNYGYT
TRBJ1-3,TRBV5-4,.,ASSRQGPGNTIY
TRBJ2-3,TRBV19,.,ASSIPGGGTDTQY
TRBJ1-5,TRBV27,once,ASSPGRDNQPQH
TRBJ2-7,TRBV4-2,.,ASSQDPQRGAAYEQY